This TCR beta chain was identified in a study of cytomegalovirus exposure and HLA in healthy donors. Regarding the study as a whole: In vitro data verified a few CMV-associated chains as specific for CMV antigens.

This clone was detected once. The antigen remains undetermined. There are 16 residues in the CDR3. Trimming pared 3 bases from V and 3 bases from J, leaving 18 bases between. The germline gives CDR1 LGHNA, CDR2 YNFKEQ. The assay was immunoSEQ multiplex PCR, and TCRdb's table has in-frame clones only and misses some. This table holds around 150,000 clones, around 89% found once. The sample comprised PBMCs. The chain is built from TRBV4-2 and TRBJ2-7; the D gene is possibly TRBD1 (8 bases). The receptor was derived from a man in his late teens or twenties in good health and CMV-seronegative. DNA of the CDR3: TGTGCCAGCAGCCAGGGAGGACAGGGAGGGGTCTACGAGCAGTACTTC. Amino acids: CASSQGGQGGVYEQYF.